This entry concerns a single T cell receptor beta chain. The antigen it recognizes is unknown. No much larger clonotype is one base removed from it; base qualities were not supplied. The immunoSEQ Assay, a bias-controlled multiplex PCR, was used to amplify TCRbeta CDR3 regions from genomic DNA. Per the original workflow: Nucleated cell counts per sample were estimated from amplification of reference gene primers within the assay. Sequence reads were collapsed and filtered to measure the absolute abundance of every unique TCRbeta CDR3 rearrangement. For each sample, productive Simpson clonality was calculated by taking the square root of Simpson's diversity index across productive rearrangements. Sourced from immuneACCESS, this table was stored by TCRdb with only in-frame sequences that have V and J called. A share of the clones is absent; for the studies checked, an unresolved V gene accounts for under half, and the remainder has no known explanation. The D gene and trimming were derived from the DNA, and the V and J assignments and clone size from that table. For this sample there are about 220,000 clones; 80% to 85% appear just once. The ten most abundant clones make up 5.2% of the sample.

Between the V and J ends, shortened by 0 bases and 9 bases respectively, the junction contains 13 bases. The CDR3 contains 14 residues, cysteine and phenylalanine counted. Just the 42-base CDR3 DNA is kept, in frame starting at base 1. CDR1 and CDR2, looked up from the germline V gene, are SGHRS and YFSETQ. This record comes from a study of blood T cell repertoires in COVID-19 (dated by TCRdb to the early 2020s). Study-level background: Samples covering the acute and convalescent phases of COVID-19 were provided by collaborators in the United States, Italy and Spain. The material from the prospective study consisted of cDNA or gDNA derived from T cells, B-cell-depleted T cells, or PBMCs. Subjects who had been exposed to COVID-19, were actively infected with it, or had recovered from it provided the deeply sampled blood TCRbeta repertoires that made up the dataset. Samples were obtained from the ongoing ImmuneRACE study (first 160 participants) and from 1,254 subjects provided by 6 global collaborators. The repertoires were made available in a free public database intended to serve as a resource for research on the immune response to SARS-CoV-2. HLA class I and class II types, where available, came from metadata supplied by the sample provider rather than from assay-based typing. The sample metadata nearly always contained a de-identified subject ID, COVID-19 status, age in years and sex.

In Seattle, one collaborating source enrolled patients while the infection was active and tracked those patients longitudinally over the course of disease. The collaborating institutions used their own protocols to collect whole blood in K2EDTA tubes. For TCRbeta analysis, collaborators shipped samples in one of three forms: frozen whole blood, isolated PBMCs, or DNA extracted from either of those sample types. The paper's findings and limits, for the study overall: The quantity of clinical and demographic metadata differed by source and by participant and was supplied without curation.

This TCR came from an older woman with COVID-19, enrolled during active disease. The rearrangement combines TRBV5-1 with TRBJ2-1, with TRBD2 perhaps the D gene, on 5 matching bases. The sample was peripheral blood. The nucleotide sequence reads TGCGCCAGCAGCTTGGATTATCTAGCTTTTGAGCAGTTCTTC. Its translation is CASSLDYLAFEQFF.